What follows is one T cell receptor beta chain and its context. These data belong to a study of blood T cell repertoires in COVID-19. Study overall: The samples span acute and convalescent COVID-19 from the United States, Italy and Spain. The analysed material was cDNA or gDNA that came from T cells, B-cell-depleted T cells, or PBMCs.

Using immunoSEQ multiplex PCR, the repertoire was profiled, and TCRdb retains in-frame clones only, with some absent. The profile covers 400,000 or so clones, with 80% to 90% appearing a single time and around 0.92% taken by the ten largest. Looked up from germline, CDR1 is MNHEY and CDR2 is SMNVEV (reference sequence). With 9 bases clipped from V and 4 bases from J, the junction kept 8 bases outside the gene matches. The CDR3 is made up of 14 amino acids. The origin of this receptor is a man younger than 35 with COVID-19, enrolled during active disease. The rearrangement links TRBV27 to TRBJ1-5; 8 nucleotides align to TRBD1. The sequenced sample consisted of peripheral blood. The CDR3 region has the DNA TGTGCCAGTCACTCCGGGACAGGTAATCAGCCCCAGCATTTT. It yields the protein CASHSGTGNQPQHF.